This section outlines one T cell receptor beta chain sequence together with its context. Clones were read by immunoSEQ multiplex PCR, and TCRdb kept only the in-frame ones, dropping some. The table lists around 310,000 clones, roughly 86% of them singletons. The sample is drawn from a study of blood T cell repertoires in COVID-19. About the research overall: Collection of acute and convalescent COVID-19 samples took place in the United States, Italy and Spain.

The V and J ends lost 6 bases and 1 base respectively, with 13 bases between them. CDR3 length equals 16 residues. Germline lookup yields CDR1 MNHEY and CDR2 SMNVEV (reference sequence). The material sequenced was PBMCs or T cells enriched from blood (not recorded which). The genes are TRBV27 and TRBJ1-6, with D uncertain. The sequence was obtained from a woman in her 30s who had recovered from COVID-19. CDR3 sequence (DNA): TGTGCCAGCAGCCTAAACGGGGAGTCCTATAATTCACCCCTCCACTTT. Translated, it gives CASSLNGESYNSPLHF.